This entry is about one T cell receptor beta chain. In the original processing: Using reference gene primer amplification, nucleated cell counts were estimated. The protocol was immunoSEQ multiplex PCR, while the TCRdb copy is restricted to in-frame clones and leaves out a portion. V, J and clone size were drawn from that table, and D and trimming were deduced from the DNA. The sample lists about 230,000 clones, approximately 84% occurring once. This entry is derived from a study of blood T cell repertoires in COVID-19. Study-level information: The cDNA or gDNA used as material had been derived from T cells, B-cell-depleted T cells, or PBMCs.

The V and J ends lost 6 bases and 5 bases respectively, with 7 bases between them. The germline gives CDR1 MNHEY, CDR2 SVGAGI. CDR3 length: 11 amino acids. Sequences were obtained from peripheral blood. The receptor's source is a man aged 35 to 55 with acute or convalescent COVID-19. V usage is TRBV6-5 and J usage is TRBJ2-5; D is unclear. The CDR3 protein is CASRKSETQYF. CDR3 coding DNA: TGTGCCAGCAGAAAGAGCGAGACCCAGTACTTC.